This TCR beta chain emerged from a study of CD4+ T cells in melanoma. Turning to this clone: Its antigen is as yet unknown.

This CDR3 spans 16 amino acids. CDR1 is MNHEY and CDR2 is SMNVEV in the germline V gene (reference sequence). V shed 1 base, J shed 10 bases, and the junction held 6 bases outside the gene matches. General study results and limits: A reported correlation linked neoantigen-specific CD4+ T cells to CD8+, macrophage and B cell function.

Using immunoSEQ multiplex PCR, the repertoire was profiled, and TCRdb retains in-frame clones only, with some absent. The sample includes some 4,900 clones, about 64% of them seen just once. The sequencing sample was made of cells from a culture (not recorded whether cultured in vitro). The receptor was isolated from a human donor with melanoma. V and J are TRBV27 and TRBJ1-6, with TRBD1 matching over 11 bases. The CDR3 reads CASSLFFGTGGSPLHF. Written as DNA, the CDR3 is TGTGCCAGCAGTTTATTCTTTGGGACAGGGGGATCACCCCTCCACTTT.